This record concerns one T cell receptor beta chain sequence. TCRdb itself ran the 5' RACE reads through MiXCR, one entry per CDR3 protein. The sample yields about 62,000 distinct CDR3 sequences, about 9.9% seen once. This sample stems from a study of early T cells in non-severe SARS-CoV-2 infection. The length of the CDR3 is 14 residues. The germline gives CDR1 DFQATT, CDR2 SNEGSKA (reference sequence). This receptor was identified in an adult who was a healthcare worker with PCR-confirmed SARS-CoV-2 infection or an uninfected control (not recorded which). The source material was whole blood. This chain joins TRBV20-1 and TRBJ2-1; perhaps TRBD2 as D (6 bases). CDR3 sequence reads: CSAPNLGGYNEQFF. CDR3 nucleotides: TGCAGCGCTCCCAATCTCGGGGGATACAATGAGCAGTTCTTC.